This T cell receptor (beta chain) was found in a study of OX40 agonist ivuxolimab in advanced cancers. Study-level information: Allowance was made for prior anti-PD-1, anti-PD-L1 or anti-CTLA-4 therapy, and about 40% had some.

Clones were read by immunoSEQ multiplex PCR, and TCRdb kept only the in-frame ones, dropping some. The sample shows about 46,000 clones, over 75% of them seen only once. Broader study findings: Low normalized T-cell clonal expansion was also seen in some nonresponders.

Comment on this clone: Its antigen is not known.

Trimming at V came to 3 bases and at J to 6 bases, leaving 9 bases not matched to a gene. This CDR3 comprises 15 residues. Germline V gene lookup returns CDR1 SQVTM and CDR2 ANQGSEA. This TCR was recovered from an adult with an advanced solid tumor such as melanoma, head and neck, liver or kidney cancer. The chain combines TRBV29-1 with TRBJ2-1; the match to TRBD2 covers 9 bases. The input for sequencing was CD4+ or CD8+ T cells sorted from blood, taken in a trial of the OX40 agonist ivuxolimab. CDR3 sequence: CSVEPREGLGNEQFF. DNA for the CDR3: TGCAGCGTTGAGCCGCGGGAGGGCCTCGGCAATGAGCAGTTCTTC.